The TCR beta chain described here comes from a study of CD8+CD57+ T cells in acquired aplastic anemia. As for the study in general: CD4+ and CD8+ cells, once sorted, gave DNA averaging 3.2 ug.

The patients chosen for sequencing had shown expansion of CD8+CD57+ cells (detected by flow cytometry). The template for TCR beta VDJ and CDR3 sequence profiling was genomic DNA. MiXCR was run by TCRdb on the reads, yielding one entry per CDR3 protein. The repertoire has more than 150,000 distinct CDR3 sequences, roughly half of them found once; the top ten carry 1.8%. This clonotype has only a few counts. Sequencing was performed on sorted CD4+, CD8+, or CD8+CD57+ T cells (not recorded which) from PBMCs. The receptor's source is a human donor with aplastic anemia.

The CDR3, as DNA: TGTGCCTCTCCCAAGGGTGGGACTGAAGCTTTCTTT. It encodes CASPKGGTEAFF. The gene calls are TRBV2 and TRBJ1-1; unclear D gene. This CDR3 region has 12 residues. The V end lost 11 bases, the J end lost 5 bases, and 15 bases lay between the germline ends. Germline CDR1 and CDR2: SNHLY and FYNNEI.